A selection of T cell receptor gamma chains follows, all from one sample in a study of Vδ1+ human thymocytes. TCRdb re-called the multiplex PCR reads via CATT. This repertoire shows 25,000 to 35,000 gamma-chain clones, around 20% found once; its top ten account for under 2%. Sequencing input: Vdelta1+ gamma-delta thymocytes from the thymus. These receptors all stem from a boy under two years old who had congenital heart surgery. The CDR3 runs from the conserved cysteine through the conserved F or W. The order of the fields is clone size, V gene, J gene, CDR3 protein, CDR3 DNA. Rows give clone size only sometimes, using once, few, many, or a class for an expanded clone.

>-|TRGV4|TRGJ1/TRGJ2
CATPSSNKKLF
TGTGCCACCCCATCATCCAATAAGAAACTCTTT
>few|TRGV8|TRGJP2
CATWATSDWIKTF
TGTGCCACCTGGGCCACAAGTGATTGGATCAAGACGTTT
>-|TRGV5|TRGJ1/TRGJ2
CATWDRPTCKKLF
TGTGCCACCTGGGACAGGCCTACTTGTAAGAAACTCTTT
>-|TRGV8|TRGJ1/TRGJ2
CATWDTGNYYKKLF
TGTGCCACCTGGGATACGGGGAATTATTATAAGAAACTCTTT
>-|TRGV3|TRGJ1/TRGJ2
CATWDRGRLFYYKKLF
TGTGCCACCTGGGACAGAGGCCGATTGTTTTATTATAAGAAACTCTTT
>-|TRGV9|TRGJ1/TRGJ2
CALWWWGKKLF
TGTGCCTTGTGGTGGTGGGGTAAGAAACTCTTT
>few|TRGV8|TRGJP2
CATWDKGWIKTF
TGTGCCACCTGGGACAAGGGTTGGATCAAGACGTTT
>-|TRGV4|TRGJP2
CATWDDSDWIKTF
TGTGCCACCTGGGATGATAGTGATTGGATCAAGACGTTT
>few|TRGV4|TRGJ1/TRGJ2
CATWDEANYYKKLF
TGTGCCACCTGGGATGAGGCGAATTATTATAAGAAACTCTTT
>-|TRGV4|TRGJ1/TRGJ2
CATWDGPTSYKKLF
TGTGCCACCTGGGATGGGCCAACGAGTTATAAGAAACTCTTT
>-|TRGV3|TRGJP2
CATWDNYFYDWIKTF
TGTGCCACCTGGGACAATTATTTTTATGATTGGATCAAGACGTTT
>-|TRGV2|TRGJ1/TRGJ2
CATWDLIQSYYKKLF
TGTGCCACCTGGGATCTCATCCAAAGTTATTATAAGAAACTCTTT
>-|TRGV4|TRGJP1
CATWDDEGWFKIF
TGTGCCACCTGGGATGATGAAGGTTGGTTCAAGATATTT
>once|TRGV5|TRGJ1/TRGJ2
CATWGNEGGYKKLF
TGTGCCACCTGGGGGAACGAAGGCGGATATAAGAAACTCTTT
>-|TRGV9|TRGJP2
CALWEVSDWIKTF
TGTGCCTTGTGGGAGGTGAGTGATTGGATCAAGACGTTT
>few|TRGV4|TRGJ1/TRGJ2
CATWDGMDYKKLF
TGTGCCACCTGGGATGGTATGGATTATAAGAAACTCTTT
>-|TRGV9|TRGJ1/TRGJ2
CALWDRDFYYKKLF
TGTGCCTTGTGGGATAGGGATTTTTATTATAAGAAACTCTTT
>-|TRGV9|TRGJ1/TRGJ2
CALWELPYYYKKLF
TGTGCCCTGTGGGAGCTACCCTATTATTATAAGAAACTCTTT
>few|TRGV8|TRGJ1/TRGJ2
CATWDPNYYKKLF
TGTGCCACCTGGGATCCCAATTATTATAAGAAACTCTTT
>-|TRGV8|TRGJP
CATWDPELGKKIKVF
TGTGCCACCTGGGATCCAGAGCTGGGCAAAAAAATCAAGGTATTT
>-|TRGV2|TRGJ1/TRGJ2
CATWKRSRKKLF
TGTGCCACCTGGAAAAGGTCACGAAAGAAACTCTTT
>few|TRGV5|TRGJ1/TRGJ2
CATWDRHPPPNYYKKLF
TGTGCCACCTGGGACAGGCACCCACCTCCGAATTATTATAAGAAACTCTTT
>-|TRGV2|TRGJ1/TRGJ2
CATWDGPLNYKKLF
TGTGCCACCTGGGACGGACCTCTAAATTATAAGAAACTCTTT
>few|TRGV5|TRGJ1/TRGJ2
CATWDRPINYKKLF
TGTGCCACCTGGGACAGGCCGATAAATTATAAGAAACTCTTT
>-|TRGV8|TRGJ1/TRGJ2
CATWAPRDYYKKLF
TGTGCCACCTGGGCCCCTCGGGATTATTATAAGAAACTCTTT
>few|TRGV8|TRGJ1/TRGJ2
CATWGGSNYYKKLF
TGTGCCACCTGGGGTGGGTCGAATTATTATAAGAAACTCTTT
>-|TRGV3|TRGJ1/TRGJ2
CATWDRHPWNYYKKLF
TGTGCCACCTGGGACAGGCATCCTTGGAATTATTATAAGAAACTCTTT
>few|TRGV9|TRGJP
CALWEVRELGKKIKVF
TGTGCCTTGTGGGAGGTGAGGGAGTTGGGCAAAAAAATCAAGGTATTT
>medium-sized|TRGV5|TRGJ1/TRGJ2
CATWTNYYKKLF
TGTGCCACCTGGACGAATTATTATAAGAAACTCTTT
>-|TRGV8|TRGJP2
CATWDHSDWIKTF
TGTGCCACCTGGGACCATAGTGATTGGATCAAGACGTTT
>-|TRGV4|TRGJ1/TRGJ2
CATWDGPRGTRKKLF
TGTGCCACCTGGGATGGACCACGGGGGACAAGGAAGAAACTCTTT
>few|TRGV8|TRGJP1
CAIWGRWFKIF
TGTGCCATCTGGGGCCGTTGGTTCAAGATATTT
>-|TRGV5|TRGJP2
CATWDRRCDWIKTF
TGTGCCACCTGGGACAGGCGGTGTGATTGGATCAAGACGTTT
>-|TRGV2|TRGJ1/TRGJ2
CATWDALGGYKKLF
TGTGCCACCTGGGACGCCCTCGGGGGTTATAAGAAACTCTTT
>-|TRGV4|TRGJ1/TRGJ2
CATWDHRNYYKKLF
TGTGCCACCTGGGATCATAGGAATTATTATAAGAAACTCTTT
>-|TRGV8|TRGJP2
CAITSSDWIKTF
TGTGCCATAACGAGTAGTGATTGGATCAAGACGTTT
>-|TRGV2|TRGJ1/TRGJ2
CATWDAQLPNYYKKLF
TGTGCCACCTGGGACGCCCAGCTCCCGAATTATTATAAGAAACTCTTT
>-|TRGV2|TRGJ1/TRGJ2
CATWDGRNYYKKLF
TGTGCCACCTGGGACGGCCGAAATTATTATAAGAAACTCTTT
>-|TRGV2|TRGJ1/TRGJ2
CATWDGPAYYKKLF
TGTGCCACCTGGGATGGGCCAGCTTATTATAAGAAACTCTTT
>-|TRGV9|TRGJ1/TRGJ2
CALWEVTHYYKKLF
TGTGCCTTGTGGGAGGTCACCCATTATTATAAGAAACTCTTT
>-|TRGV3|TRGJ1/TRGJ2
CATWDPRSYKKLF
TGTGCCACCTGGGACCCTCGGAGTTATAAGAAACTCTTT
>few|TRGV2|TRGJ1/TRGJ2
CATWDGLFYKKLF
TGTGCCACCTGGGACGGGCTTTTTTATAAGAAACTCTTT
>medium-sized|TRGV4|TRGJP2
CATWDWSDWIKTF
TGTGCCACCTGGGATTGGAGTGATTGGATCAAGACGTTT
>-|TRGV4|TRGJ1/TRGJ2
CATWVPPLDYKKLF
TGTGCCACCTGGGTACCTCCTCTCGATTATAAGAAACTCTTT
>few|TRGV5|TRGJ1/TRGJ2
CATWDSKKLF
TGTGCCACCTGGGACTCTAAGAAACTCTTT
>-|TRGV3|TRGJP2
CATWDKADWIKTF
TGTGCCACCTGGGACAAAGCTGATTGGATCAAGACGTTT
>-|TRGV9|TRGJ1/TRGJ2
CALWEVEKIWYKKLF
TGTGCCTTGTGGGAGGTGGAGAAAATTTGGTATAAGAAACTCTTT
>-|TRGV9|TRGJ1/TRGJ2
CALWEVRRHPKKLF
TGTGCCTTGTGGGAGGTGCGCCGACACCCAAAGAAACTCTTT
>few|TRGV9|TRGJ1/TRGJ2
CALWEAVRLKKLF
TGTGCCTTGTGGGAGGCCGTCCGCCTTAAGAAACTCTTT
>-|TRGV2|TRGJ1/TRGJ2
CATWDGLRKLF
TGTGCCACCTGGGACGGCCTTAGGAAACTCTTT
>few|TRGV8|TRGJ1/TRGJ2
CATWTGSYYKKLF
TGTGCCACCTGGACTGGCTCTTATTATAAGAAACTCTTT
>few|TRGV4|TRGJ1/TRGJ2
CATWDGRKKLF
TGTGCCACCTGGGATGGGAGGAAGAAACTCTTT
>-|TRGV9|TRGJP1
CALWLGATGWFKIF
TGTGCCTTGTGGTTGGGAGCCACTGGTTGGTTCAAGATATTT
>-|TRGV9|TRGJ1/TRGJ2
CALWEFSYYKKLF
TGTGCCTTGTGGGAGTTTTCTTATTATAAGAAACTCTTT
>few|TRGV4|TRGJ1/TRGJ2
CATWDGPRSSDKKLF
TGTGCCACCTGGGATGGCCCTCGTAGTTCTGATAAGAAACTCTTT
>-|TRGV2|TRGJ1/TRGJ2
CAIWDGLSNYYKKLF
TGTGCCATCTGGGACGGGCTTTCGAATTATTATAAGAAACTCTTT
>few|TRGV3|TRGJ1/TRGJ2
CATWDRWGFHYYKKLF
TGTGCCACCTGGGACAGGTGGGGGTTCCATTATTATAAGAAACTCTTT
>few|TRGV9|TRGJ1/TRGJ2
CALWEVGDYYKKLF
TGTGCCTTGTGGGAGGTAGGTGATTATTATAAGAAACTCTTT